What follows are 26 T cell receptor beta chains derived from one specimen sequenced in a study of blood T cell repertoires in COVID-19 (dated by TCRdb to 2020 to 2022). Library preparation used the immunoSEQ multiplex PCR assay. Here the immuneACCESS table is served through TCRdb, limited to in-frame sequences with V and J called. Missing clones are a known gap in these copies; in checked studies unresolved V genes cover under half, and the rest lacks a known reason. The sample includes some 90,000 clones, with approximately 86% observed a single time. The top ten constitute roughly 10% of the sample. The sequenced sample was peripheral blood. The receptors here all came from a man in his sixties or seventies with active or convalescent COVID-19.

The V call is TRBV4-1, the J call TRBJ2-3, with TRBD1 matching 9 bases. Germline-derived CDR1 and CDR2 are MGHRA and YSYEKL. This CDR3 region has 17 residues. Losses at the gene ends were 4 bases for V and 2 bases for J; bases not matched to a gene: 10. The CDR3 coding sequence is TGCGCCAGCAGCCGAACAGGGGGCGCAGCCCTCACAGATACGCAGTATTTT. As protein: CASSRTGGAALTDTQYF.

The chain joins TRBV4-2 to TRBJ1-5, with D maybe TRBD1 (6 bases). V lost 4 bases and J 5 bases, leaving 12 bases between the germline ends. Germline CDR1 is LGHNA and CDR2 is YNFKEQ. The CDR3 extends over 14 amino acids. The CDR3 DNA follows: TGTGCCAGCAGCCCAACAGGGCCGGATCAGCCCCAGCATTTT. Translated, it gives CASSPTGPDQPQHF.

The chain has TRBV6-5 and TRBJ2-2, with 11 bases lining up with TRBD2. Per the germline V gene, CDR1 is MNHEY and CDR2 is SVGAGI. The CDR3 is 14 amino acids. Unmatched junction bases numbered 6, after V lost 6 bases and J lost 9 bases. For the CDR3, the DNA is TGTGCCAGCAGAGTGACTAGCGGGGCCTGGGAGCTGTTTTTT. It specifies CASRVTSGAWELFF.

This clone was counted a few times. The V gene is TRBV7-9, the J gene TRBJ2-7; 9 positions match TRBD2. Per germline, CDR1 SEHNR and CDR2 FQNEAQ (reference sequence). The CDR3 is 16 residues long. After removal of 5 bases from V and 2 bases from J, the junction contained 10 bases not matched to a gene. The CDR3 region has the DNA TGTGCCAGCAGCCTACGGGCTAGCGGGGCCACCTACGAGCAGTACTTC. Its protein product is CASSLRASGATYEQYF.

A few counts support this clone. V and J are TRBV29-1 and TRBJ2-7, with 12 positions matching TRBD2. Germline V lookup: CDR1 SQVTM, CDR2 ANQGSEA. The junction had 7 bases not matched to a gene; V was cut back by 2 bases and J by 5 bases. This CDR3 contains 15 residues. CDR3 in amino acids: CSVELAGGPYDEQYF. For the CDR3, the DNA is TGCAGCGTTGAACTAGCGGGGGGGCCTTACGACGAGCAGTACTTC.

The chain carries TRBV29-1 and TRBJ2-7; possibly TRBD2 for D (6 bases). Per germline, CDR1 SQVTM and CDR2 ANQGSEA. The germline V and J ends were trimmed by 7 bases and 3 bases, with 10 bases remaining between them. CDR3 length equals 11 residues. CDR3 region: CSARGDYEQYF. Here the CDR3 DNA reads TGCAGCGCCCGCGGGGACTACGAGCAGTACTTC.

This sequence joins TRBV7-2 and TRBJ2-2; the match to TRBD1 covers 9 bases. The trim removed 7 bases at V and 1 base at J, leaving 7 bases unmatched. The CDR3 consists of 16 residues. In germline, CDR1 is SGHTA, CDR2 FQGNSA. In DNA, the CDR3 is TGTGCCAGCAACCTCTTGGGACAGGGGAACACCGGGGAGCTGTTTTTT. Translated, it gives CASNLLGQGNTGELFF.

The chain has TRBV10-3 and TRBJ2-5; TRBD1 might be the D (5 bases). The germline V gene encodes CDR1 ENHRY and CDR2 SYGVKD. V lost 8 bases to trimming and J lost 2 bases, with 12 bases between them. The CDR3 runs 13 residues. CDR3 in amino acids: CAIARQPQETQYF. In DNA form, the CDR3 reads TGTGCCATCGCCCGACAGCCACAAGAGACCCAGTACTTC.

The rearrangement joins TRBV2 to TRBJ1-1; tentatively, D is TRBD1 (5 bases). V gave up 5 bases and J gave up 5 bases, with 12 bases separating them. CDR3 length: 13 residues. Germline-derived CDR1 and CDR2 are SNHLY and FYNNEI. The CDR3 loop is CASSPEAGTEAFF. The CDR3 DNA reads TGTGCCAGCAGTCCCGAGGCAGGGACTGAAGCTTTCTTT. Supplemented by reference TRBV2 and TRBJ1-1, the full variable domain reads EPEVTQTPSHQVTQMGQEVILRCVPISNHLYFYWYRQILGQKVEFLVSFYNNEISEKSEIFDDQFSVERPDGSNFTLKIRSTKLEDSAMYFCASSPEAGTEAFFGQGTRLTVV.

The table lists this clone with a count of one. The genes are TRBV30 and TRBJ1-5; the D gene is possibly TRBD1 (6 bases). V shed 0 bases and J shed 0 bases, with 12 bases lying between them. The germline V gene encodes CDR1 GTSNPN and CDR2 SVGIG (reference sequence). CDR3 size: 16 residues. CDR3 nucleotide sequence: TGTGCCTGGAGTGTGAAGGCAGGGGTTAGCAATCAGCCCCAGCATTTT. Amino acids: CAWSVKAGVSNQPQHF.

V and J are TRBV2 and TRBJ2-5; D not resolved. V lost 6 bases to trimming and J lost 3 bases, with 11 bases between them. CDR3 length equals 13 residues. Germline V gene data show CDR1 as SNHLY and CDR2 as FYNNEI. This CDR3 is CASRLIREETQYF. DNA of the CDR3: TGTGCCAGCAGGTTGATTAGAGAAGAGACCCAGTACTTC.

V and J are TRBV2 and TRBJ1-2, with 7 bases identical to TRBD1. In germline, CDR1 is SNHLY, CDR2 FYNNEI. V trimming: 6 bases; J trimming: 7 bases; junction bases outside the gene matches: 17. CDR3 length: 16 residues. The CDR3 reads CASRNFEDRREGGYTF. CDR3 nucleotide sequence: TGTGCCAGCAGAAACTTCGAGGACAGGAGAGAGGGTGGCTACACCTTC. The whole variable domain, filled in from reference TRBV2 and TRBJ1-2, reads EPEVTQTPSHQVTQMGQEVILRCVPISNHLYFYWYRQILGQKVEFLVSFYNNEISEKSEIFDDQFSVERPDGSNFTLKIRSTKLEDSAMYFCASRNFEDRREGGYTFGSGTRLTVV.

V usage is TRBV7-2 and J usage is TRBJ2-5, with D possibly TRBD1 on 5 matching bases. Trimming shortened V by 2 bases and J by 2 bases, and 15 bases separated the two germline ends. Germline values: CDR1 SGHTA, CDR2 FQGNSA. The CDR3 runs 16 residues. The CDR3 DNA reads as TGTGCCAGCAGCTTATCCGGGTCGTCAGGGCAAGAGACCCAGTACTTC. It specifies CASSLSGSSGQETQYF.

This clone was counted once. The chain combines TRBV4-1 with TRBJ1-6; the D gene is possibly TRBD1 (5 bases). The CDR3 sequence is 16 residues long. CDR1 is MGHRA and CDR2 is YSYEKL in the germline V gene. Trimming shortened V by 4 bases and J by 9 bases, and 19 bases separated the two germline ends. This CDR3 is CASSRGVFPGSSPLHF. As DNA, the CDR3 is TGCGCCAGCAGCCGGGGCGTCTTCCCAGGAAGTTCACCCCTCCACTTT.

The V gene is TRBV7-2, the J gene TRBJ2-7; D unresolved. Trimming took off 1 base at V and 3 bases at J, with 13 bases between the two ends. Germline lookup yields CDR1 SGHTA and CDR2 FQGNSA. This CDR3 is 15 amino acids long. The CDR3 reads CASSLVFSGYYEQYF. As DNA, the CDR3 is TGTGCCAGCAGCTTAGTCTTTTCAGGCTACTACGAGCAGTACTTC.

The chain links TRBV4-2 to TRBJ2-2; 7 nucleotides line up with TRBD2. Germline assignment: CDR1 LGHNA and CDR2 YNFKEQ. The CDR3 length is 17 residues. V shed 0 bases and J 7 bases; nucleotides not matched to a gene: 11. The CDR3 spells CASSQDLRASGVGELFF. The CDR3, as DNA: TGTGCCAGCAGCCAAGATCTCCGGGCTAGCGGAGTCGGGGAGCTGTTTTTT.

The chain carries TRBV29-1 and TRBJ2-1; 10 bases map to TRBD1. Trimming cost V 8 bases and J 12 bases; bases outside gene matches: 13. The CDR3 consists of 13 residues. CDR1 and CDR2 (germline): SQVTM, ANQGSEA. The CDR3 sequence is CSPIPTGGKGQFF. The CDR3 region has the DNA TGCAGCCCCATTCCGACAGGGGGCAAGGGGCAGTTCTTC.

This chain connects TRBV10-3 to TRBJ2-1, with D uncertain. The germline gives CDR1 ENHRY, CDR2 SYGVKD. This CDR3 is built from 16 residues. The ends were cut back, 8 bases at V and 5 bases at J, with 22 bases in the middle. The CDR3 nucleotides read TGTGCCATCGGAAAGGCTGGTCAGAGGATACACAATGAGCAGTTCTTC. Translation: CAIGKAGQRIHNEQFF.

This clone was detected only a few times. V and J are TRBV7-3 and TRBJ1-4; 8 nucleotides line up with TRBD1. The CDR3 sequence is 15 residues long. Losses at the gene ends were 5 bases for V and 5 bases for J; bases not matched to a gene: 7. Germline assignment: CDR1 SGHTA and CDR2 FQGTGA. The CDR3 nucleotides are TGTGCCAGCAGCCTTCCGGGACAGGTAAATGAAAAACTGTTTTTT. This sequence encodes CASSLPGQVNEKLFF.

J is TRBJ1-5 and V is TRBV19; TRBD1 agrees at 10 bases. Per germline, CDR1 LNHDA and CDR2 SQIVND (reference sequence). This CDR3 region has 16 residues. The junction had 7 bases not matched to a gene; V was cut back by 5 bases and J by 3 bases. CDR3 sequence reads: CASSPTDRGINQPQHF. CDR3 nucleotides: TGTGCCAGTAGTCCAACGGACAGGGGGATCAATCAGCCCCAGCATTTT. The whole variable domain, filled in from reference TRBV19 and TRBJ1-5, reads DGGITQSPKYLFRKEGQNVTLSCEQNLNHDAMYWYRQDPGQGLRLIYYSQIVNDFQKGDIAEGYSVSREKKESFPLTVTSAQKNPTAFYLCASSPTDRGINQPQHFGDGTRLSIL.

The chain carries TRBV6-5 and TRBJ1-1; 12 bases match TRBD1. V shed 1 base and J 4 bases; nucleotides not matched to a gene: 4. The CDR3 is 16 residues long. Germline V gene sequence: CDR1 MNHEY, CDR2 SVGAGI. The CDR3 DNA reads TGTGCCAGCAGTTACTTCCGGGACAGGGGGCTCACTGAAGCTTTCTTT. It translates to CASSYFRDRGLTEAFF.

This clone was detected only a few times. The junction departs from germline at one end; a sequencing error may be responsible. The CDR3 DNA is TGTGCCAGCAGCATAACCGGGGATTTAACAGATACGCAGTATTTT. Its translation is CASSITGDLTDTQYF. The rearrangement uses TRBV7-3 and TRBJ2-3; maybe TRBD2 (5 bases). Germline CDR1 SGHTA, CDR2 FQGTGA. This CDR3 spans 15 amino acids.

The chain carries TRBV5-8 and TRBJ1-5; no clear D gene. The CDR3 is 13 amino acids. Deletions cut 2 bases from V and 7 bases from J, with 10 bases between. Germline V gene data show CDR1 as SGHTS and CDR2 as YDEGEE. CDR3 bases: TGTGCCAGCAGCTTTGGTAGCCAACAGCCCCAGCATTTT. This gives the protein CASSFGSQQPQHF. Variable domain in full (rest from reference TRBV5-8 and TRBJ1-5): EAGVTQSPTHLIKTRGQQATLRCSPISGHTSVYWYQQALGLGLQFLLWYDEGEERNRGNFPPRFSGRQFPNYSSELNVNALELEDSALYLCASSFGSQQPQHFGDGTRLSIL.

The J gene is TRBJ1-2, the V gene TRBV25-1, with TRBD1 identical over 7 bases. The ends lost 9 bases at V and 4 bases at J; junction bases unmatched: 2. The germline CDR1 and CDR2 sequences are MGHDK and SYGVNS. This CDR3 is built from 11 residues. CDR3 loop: CASTGVYGYTF. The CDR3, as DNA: TGTGCCAGTACAGGGGTCTATGGCTACACCTTC.

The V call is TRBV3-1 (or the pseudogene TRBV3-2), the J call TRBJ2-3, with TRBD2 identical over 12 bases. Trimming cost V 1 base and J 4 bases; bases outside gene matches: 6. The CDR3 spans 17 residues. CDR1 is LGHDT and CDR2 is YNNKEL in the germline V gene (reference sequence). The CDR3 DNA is TGTGCCAGCAGCCAAGCCTCCCTAGCGGGGGGGGCAGATACGCAGTATTTT. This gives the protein CASSQASLAGGADTQYF.

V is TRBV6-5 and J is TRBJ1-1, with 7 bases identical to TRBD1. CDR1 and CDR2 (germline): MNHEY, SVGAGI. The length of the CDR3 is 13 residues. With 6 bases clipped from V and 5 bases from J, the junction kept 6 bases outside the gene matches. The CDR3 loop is CASSSIRGTEAFF. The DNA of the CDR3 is TGTGCCAGCAGCTCAATCAGGGGGACTGAAGCTTTCTTT.